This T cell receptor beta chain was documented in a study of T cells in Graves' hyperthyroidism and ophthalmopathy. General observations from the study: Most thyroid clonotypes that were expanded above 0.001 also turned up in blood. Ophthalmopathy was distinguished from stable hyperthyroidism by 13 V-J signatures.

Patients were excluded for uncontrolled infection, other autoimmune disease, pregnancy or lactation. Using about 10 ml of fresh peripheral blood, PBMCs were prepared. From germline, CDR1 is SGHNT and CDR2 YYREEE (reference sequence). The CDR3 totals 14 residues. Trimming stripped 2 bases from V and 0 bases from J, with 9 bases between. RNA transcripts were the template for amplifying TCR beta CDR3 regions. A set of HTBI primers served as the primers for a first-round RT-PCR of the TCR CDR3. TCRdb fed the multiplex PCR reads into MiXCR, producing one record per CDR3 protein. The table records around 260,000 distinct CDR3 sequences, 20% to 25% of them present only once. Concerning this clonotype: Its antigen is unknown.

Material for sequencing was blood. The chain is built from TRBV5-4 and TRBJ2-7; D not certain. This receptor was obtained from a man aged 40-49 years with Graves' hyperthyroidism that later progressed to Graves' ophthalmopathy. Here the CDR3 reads CASSLGLFSYEQYF. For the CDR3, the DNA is TGTGCCAGCAGCTTAGGGCTGTTCTCCTACGAGCAGTACTTC.